Listed below are T cell receptor beta chains from one sample, sequenced in a study of cytomegalovirus exposure and HLA in healthy donors. Only in-frame clones appear in the TCRdb table, and some are missing; sequencing was by immunoSEQ multiplex PCR. This sample has roughly 260,000 clones, with around 89% found just once. The sequencing sample was made of PBMCs. These receptor sequences come from a woman between 18 and 30 years old in good health and CMV-seronegative. CDR3s include the opening cysteine and the closing phenylalanine or tryptophan. The D gene is left open where the match is weak. Expanded clones are given a class, and other clones once, few, many or no size at all.

D gene: -
J gene: TRBJ1-3
V gene: TRBV10-2
clone size: -
CDR3 protein: CASGVTAGNTIYF
CDR3 DNA: TGCGCCAGCGGGGTGACAGCTGGAAACACCATATATTTT

D gene: -
J gene: TRBJ2-3
V gene: TRBV27
clone size: -
CDR3 protein: CASSLSFSVTDTQYF
CDR3 DNA: TGTGCCAGCAGTTTATCTTTTAGTGTGACAGATACGCAGTATTTT

D gene: TRBD1
J gene: TRBJ1-2
V gene: TRBV11-2
clone size: -
CDR3 protein: CASSYTSDREAYGYTF
CDR3 DNA: TGTGCCAGCAGCTATACATCGGACAGGGAGGCCTATGGCTACACCTTC

D gene: TRBD1
J gene: TRBJ2-5
V gene: TRBV5-1
clone size: -
CDR3 protein: CASSLETGGAMETQYF
CDR3 DNA: TGCGCCAGCAGCTTGGAGACAGGGGGCGCGATGGAGACCCAGTACTTC

D gene: -
J gene: TRBJ1-1
V gene: TRBV30
clone size: -
CDR3 protein: CAWSAIETEAFF
CDR3 DNA: TGTGCCTGGAGTGCAATTGAGACTGAAGCTTTCTTT

D gene: TRBD1
J gene: TRBJ1-4
V gene: TRBV5-1
clone size: -
CDR3 protein: CASSLLTGLEKLFF
CDR3 DNA: TGCGCCAGCAGCCTACTGACAGGGTTGGAAAAACTGTTTTTT

D gene: TRBD2
J gene: TRBJ2-1
V gene: TRBV2
clone size: -
CDR3 protein: CASSGAGGRPNEQFF
CDR3 DNA: TGTGCCAGCAGTGGAGCGGGGGGGCGTCCCAATGAGCAGTTCTTC

D gene: TRBD1
J gene: TRBJ2-3
V gene: TRBV19
clone size: -
CDR3 protein: CASRQTGETDTQYF
CDR3 DNA: TGTGCCAGTAGACAGACAGGGGAGACAGATACGCAGTATTTT

D gene: -
J gene: TRBJ1-2
V gene: TRBV2
clone size: -
CDR3 protein: CASKTLRGYNYGYTF
CDR3 DNA: TGTGCCAGCAAGACGCTCCGGGGTTATAACTATGGCTACACCTTC

D gene: -
J gene: TRBJ1-6
V gene: TRBV7-9
clone size: few
CDR3 protein: CASSSGTENSPLHF
CDR3 DNA: TGTGCCAGCAGCTCGGGGACTGAGAATTCACCCCTCCACTTT

D gene: TRBD2
J gene: TRBJ2-1
V gene: TRBV2
clone size: -
CDR3 protein: CASNIAGGDSEQFF
CDR3 DNA: TGTGCCAGCAACATAGCGGGGGGGGACAGTGAGCAGTTCTTC

D gene: -
J gene: TRBJ2-2
V gene: TRBV13
clone size: -
CDR3 protein: CASSPAGATGELFF
CDR3 DNA: TGTGCCAGCAGCCCCGCGGGGGCGACCGGGGAGCTGTTTTTT

D gene: TRBD1
J gene: TRBJ2-7
V gene: TRBV28
clone size: -
CDR3 protein: CASSPPGGELSEQYF
CDR3 DNA: TGTGCCAGCAGTCCCCCAGGGGGCGAGCTATCCGAGCAGTACTTC

D gene: -
J gene: TRBJ2-3
V gene: TRBV4-1
clone size: -
CDR3 protein: CASSQPWGPKDTQYF
CDR3 DNA: TGCGCCAGCAGCCAACCTTGGGGGCCAAAAGATACGCAGTATTTT

D gene: -
J gene: TRBJ2-7
V gene: TRBV6-5
clone size: -
CDR3 protein: CASSQSRDGGEQYF
CDR3 DNA: TGTGCCAGCAGCCAGTCCCGGGACGGGGGCGAGCAGTACTTC

D gene: TRBD2
J gene: TRBJ2-5
V gene: TRBV29-1
clone size: -
CDR3 protein: CSVEPSGVLGETQYF
CDR3 DNA: TGCAGCGTTGAACCTAGCGGGGTTCTGGGAGAGACCCAGTACTTC

D gene: TRBD1
J gene: TRBJ1-2
V gene: TRBV6-5
clone size: -
CDR3 protein: CASSRDSNYGYTF
CDR3 DNA: TGTGCCAGCAGTAGGGACAGCAACTATGGCTACACCTTC

D gene: TRBD1
J gene: TRBJ2-2
V gene: TRBV6-5
clone size: -
CDR3 protein: CASRPVTGIGELFF
CDR3 DNA: TGTGCCAGCAGACCAGTGACAGGGATCGGGGAGCTGTTTTTT

D gene: -
J gene: TRBJ1-6
V gene: TRBV9
clone size: -
CDR3 protein: CASSVGLNPGDNSPLHF
CDR3 DNA: TGTGCCAGCAGCGTAGGCCTTAACCCAGGGGATAATTCACCCCTCCACTTT

D gene: -
J gene: TRBJ1-6
V gene: TRBV6-1
clone size: -
CDR3 protein: CASSEPGTSSYNSPLHF
CDR3 DNA: TGTGCCAGCAGTGAACCGGGAACGAGCTCCTATAATTCACCCCTCCACTTT